The 27 T cell receptor beta chains in this list originate from one sample, sequenced in a study of T-cell memory formation after mild COVID-19. MiXCR was run by TCRdb on the 5' RACE reads, yielding one entry per CDR3 protein. The table has about 200,000 distinct CDR3 sequences, about 9.2% seen once; the top ten hold 3.5%. The sequencing input was PBMCs or a T cell subset sorted from them (not recorded which). All receptors come from a man in his late teens or twenties who had mild COVID-19 (a few samples of this study predate the infection). Cell type and time point are not known.

The table lists this clonotype with a few counts. V usage is TRBV6-1 and J usage is TRBJ1-5; 8 nucleotides agree with TRBD1. This CDR3 comprises 15 residues. The junction had 7 bases not matched to a gene; V was cut back by 5 bases and J by 4 bases. Germline V CDR1 and CDR2: MNHNS, SASEGT. CDR3 nucleotide sequence: TGTGCCAGCAGTTGGGGACAGGCCCTAAATCAGCCCCAGCATTTT. It codes for CASSWGQALNQPQHF.

V usage is TRBV7-3 and J usage is TRBJ2-5, with TRBD1 matching 7 bases. CDR1 and CDR2 from the germline V gene are SGHTA and FQGTGA. V was clipped by 3 bases and J by 3 bases; unmatched bases: 1. The length of the CDR3 is 13 residues. Here the CDR3 DNA reads TGTGCCAGCAGCTTCGGGACAGAAGAGACCCAGTACTTC. Translating gives CASSFGTEETQYF.

This clonotype was seen only a few times. The chain links TRBV20-1 to TRBJ2-6; TRBD2 is a possible D gene (6 bases). The V and J ends lost 0 bases and 1 base respectively, with 7 bases between them. Germline V gives CDR1 DFQATT, CDR2 SNEGSKA (reference sequence). The CDR3 runs to 15 residues. The CDR3 nucleotides read TGCAGTGCTAGAGACGGGGGATCTGGGGCCAACGTCCTGACTTTC. Translation gives CSARDGGSGANVLTF.

V usage is TRBV20-1 and J usage is TRBJ2-7; perhaps D is TRBD1 or TRBD2 (6 bases each). The ends were cut back, 5 bases at V and 0 bases at J, with 14 bases in the middle. CDR3 length: 14 amino acids. Germline V lookup: CDR1 DFQATT, CDR2 SNEGSKA (reference sequence). In DNA, the CDR3 is TGCAGTGCTCCTCGGGGGCCGAGCTCCTACGAGCAGTACTTC. This codes for CSAPRGPSSYEQYF.

The table lists this clonotype with a few counts. The genes are TRBV4-2 and TRBJ2-1; TRBD2 matches at 9 bases. The CDR3 is 15 amino acids. Germline trimming cut 3 bases from V and 5 bases from J; bases unmatched to any gene: 5. Germline V gene data show CDR1 as LGHNA and CDR2 as YNFKEQ. The CDR3 region is CASSQERGVDNEQFF. The CDR3 coding sequence is TGTGCCAGCAGCCAGGAGCGGGGGGTCGACAATGAGCAGTTCTTC.

CDR3 protein: CASRLQGNTEAFF. The CDR3 DNA is TGCGCCAGCAGACTCCAGGGGAACACTGAAGCTTTCTTT. The chain has TRBV4-3 and TRBJ1-1, with TRBD1 as a possible D gene (5 bases). CDR1 is LGHNA and CDR2 is YSLEER in the germline V gene. CDR3 length: 13 residues. Trimming left V 6 bases short and J 1 base short, with 9 bases between.

The chain uses TRBV20-1 and TRBJ2-1, with D unresolved. The length of the CDR3 is 12 residues. Deletions cut 3 bases from V and 5 bases from J, with 8 bases between. The germline V gene encodes CDR1 DFQATT and CDR2 SNEGSKA (reference sequence). The CDR3 DNA is TGCAGTGCTAGTCGGCAGCACAATGAGCAGTTCTTC. Protein product: CSASRQHNEQFF.

This clonotype turned up a few times. The CDR3 nucleotides are TGTGCCAGCAGCCGATATGGACAGGGGGCTACGCAGTATTTT. Its translation: CASSRYGQGATQYF. The chain joins TRBV6-6 to TRBJ2-3; the match to TRBD1 covers 11 bases. This CDR3 contains 14 residues. V lost 6 bases to trimming and J lost 8 bases; unmatched junction nucleotides: 7. Germline CDR1 is MNHNY and CDR2 is SVGAGI (reference sequence).

This chain links TRBV28 with TRBJ2-7; 7 nucleotides line up with TRBD1. CDR1 MDHEN and CDR2 SYDVKM come from the germline V gene. CDR3 length equals 12 residues. J was trimmed by 6 bases and V by 3 bases; bases with no gene match: 2. CDR3 DNA sequence: TGTGCCAGCAGTTTTCCAGGGGGCGAGCAGTACGTC. This encodes CASSFPGGEQYV.

V gene TRBV7-2 combines with J gene TRBJ1-5; no clear D. Germline V lookup: CDR1 SGHTA, CDR2 FQGNSA. Trimming pared 1 base from V and 3 bases from J, leaving 10 bases between. The CDR3 is 15 amino acids. CDR3 region: CASSLVMSSNQPQHF. The DNA for the CDR3 is TGTGCCAGCAGCTTAGTGATGAGTTCCAATCAGCCCCAGCATTTT.

This clonotype was counted a single time. J is TRBJ1-1 and V is TRBV10-3; 7 bases are shared with TRBD1. The CDR3 length is 13 residues. Germline-derived CDR1 and CDR2 are ENHRY and SYGVKD. The junction had 5 bases not matched to a gene; V was cut back by 6 bases and J by 4 bases. CDR3 in DNA: TGTGCCATCAGGGGAACAGGGGTCACTGAAGCTTTCTTT. Its translation: CAIRGTGVTEAFF.

This clonotype was counted between two and nine times. The V and J genes are TRBV27 and TRBJ2-6; no clear D. The germline gives CDR1 MNHEY, CDR2 SMNVEV (reference sequence). The CDR3 covers 13 residues. V shed 7 bases and J shed 0 bases, with 4 bases lying between them. In DNA, the CDR3 is TGTGCCAGCACCAACTCTGGGGCCAACGTCCTGACTTTC. It yields the protein CASTNSGANVLTF.

This clonotype was counted many times. The J gene is TRBJ2-1, the V gene TRBV7-9; D ambiguous. Trimming shortened V by 5 bases and J by 7 bases, and 15 bases separated the two germline ends. Germline loops: CDR1 SEHNR, CDR2 FQNEAQ (reference sequence). This CDR3 comprises 14 residues. The CDR3 bases are TGTGCCAGCAGCCAGCACCGCCTGGGTAATGAGCAGTTCTTC. This codes for CASSQHRLGNEQFF.

This clonotype was seen a few times. The rearrangement uses TRBV28 and TRBJ2-3; D may be TRBD1 (6 bases). The CDR3 length is 16 residues. Trimming took 3 bases from V and 3 from J, leaving 16 bases between them. Germline loops: CDR1 MDHEN, CDR2 SYDVKM. The CDR3 region has the DNA TGTGCCAGCAGTTTTAACCAGGGGCGCGGAACAGATACGCAGTATTTT. It yields the protein CASSFNQGRGTDTQYF.

This clonotype has a count of ten or more. The rearrangement uses TRBV6-5 and TRBJ2-7, with 8 bases aligning to TRBD2. The CDR3 contains 14 residues. Germline values: CDR1 MNHEY, CDR2 SVGAGI. The V gene end was trimmed by 6 bases and the J gene end by 2 bases; junction bases not matched to a gene: 6. CDR3 protein: CASRNLGGAYEQYV. CDR3 sequence (DNA): TGTGCCAGCAGGAACCTCGGGGGGGCCTACGAGCAGTACGTC.

This clonotype was picked up many times. V gene TRBV5-1 combines with J gene TRBJ2-1; weak D call: TRBD1 (5 bases). The CDR3 consists of 15 residues. Trimming stripped 1 base from V and 1 base from J, with 9 bases between. The germline V gene has CDR1 SGHRS and CDR2 YFSETQ. The CDR3 region has the DNA TGCGCCAGCAGCTTGTTGACAGAATCCTACAATGAGCAGTTCTTC. Its protein product is CASSLLTESYNEQFF.

A remark on this clonotype: Possible read error: a much larger clone is one base away. The rearrangement uses TRBV7-2 and TRBJ2-2; D is perhaps TRBD1 or TRBD2 (7 bases each). Germline V CDR1 and CDR2: SGHTA, FQGNSA. The CDR3 runs to 14 residues. CDR3 sequence (DNA): TGTGCCAGCAGCCGACCAGGGGGGGGCGGGAAGCTGTTTTTT. It translates to CASSRPGGGGKLFF.

In its sample, this clonotype was seen a few times. The CDR3 region has the DNA TGTGCCTGGAAAGGGAGGGAGAAGCCTAGAGGCTACACCTTC. Its translation is CAWKGREKPRGYTF. The gene calls are TRBV30 and TRBJ1-2; the D is unclear. This CDR3 is 14 amino acids long. V gave up 4 bases and J gave up 8 bases, with 20 bases separating them. Germline loops: CDR1 GTSNPN, CDR2 SVGIG (reference sequence).

This clonotype occurred many times. The chain is built from TRBV6-6 and TRBJ2-3, with D unclear. The CDR3 has 14 amino acids. Germline CDR1 MNHNY, CDR2 SVGAGI (reference sequence). V was cut by 10 bases and J by 0 bases, with 14 bases left in between. The CDR3 region is CATHDHYSTDTQYF. In DNA form, the CDR3 reads TGTGCCACCCACGACCATTACAGCACAGATACGCAGTATTTT.

The chain has TRBV6-7 and TRBJ1-2, with 8 bases matching TRBD1. TRBV6-7 is marked as an open reading frame, function uncertain. V shed 7 bases and J 7 bases; nucleotides not matched to a gene: 11. The CDR3 length is 14 residues. The CDR3 sequence: CASKFGRGLSGYTF. DNA of the CDR3: TGTGCCAGCAAATTCGGCAGGGGGCTGAGTGGCTACACCTTC.

The chain employs TRBV7-6 and TRBJ2-5; D is perhaps TRBD1 (6 bases). CDR1 and CDR2 (germline): SGHVS, FNYEAQ. This CDR3 spans 13 amino acids. The V gene lost 6 bases and the J gene lost 5 bases, with 13 bases spanning the gap. The CDR3 DNA follows: TGTGCCAGCAGTTCCAGGGGAGCGGAGACCCAGTACTTC. This gives the protein CASSSRGAETQYF.

This clonotype was detected only a few times. The chain recombines TRBV11-2 with TRBJ2-1; D possibly corresponds to TRBD1 (5 bases). Trimming removed 5 bases at V and 13 bases at J, with 15 bases between. CDR3 length equals 12 residues. Per the germline V gene, CDR1 is SGHAT and CDR2 is FQNNGV. The CDR3 reads CASSPGQGGQFF. The CDR3 DNA sequence: TGTGCCAGCAGCCCCGGGCAGGGTGGACAGTTCTTC. Filled out from reference TRBV11-2 and TRBJ2-1, the complete variable domain reads EAGVAQSPRYKIIEKRQSVAFWCNPISGHATLYWYQQILGQGPKLLIQFQNNGVVDDSQLPKDRFSAERLKGVDSTLKIQPAKLEDSAVYLCASSPGQGGQFFGPGTRLTVL.

This chain joins TRBV9 and TRBJ2-1, with TRBD1 as a possible D gene (6 bases). This CDR3 is built from 17 residues. Trimming removed 0 bases from V and 6 bases from J, with 19 bases in between. Looked up from germline, CDR1 is SGDLS and CDR2 is YYNGEE. The CDR3 region has the DNA TGTGCCAGCAGCGTAGGTGTTGGGGCAGGGGAAGGCAATGAGCAGTTCTTC. Protein product: CASSVGVGAGEGNEQFF.

This chain uses TRBV20-1 with TRBJ2-5; the D call may be TRBD1 or TRBD2 (5 bases each). V shed 1 base and J shed 2 bases, with 17 bases lying between them. This CDR3 comprises 16 residues. In germline, CDR1 is DFQATT, CDR2 SNEGSKA (reference sequence). CDR3 in amino acids: CSARAPEGRSQETQYF. In DNA, the CDR3 is TGCAGTGCTAGAGCGCCAGAGGGACGGTCACAAGAGACCCAGTACTTC.

This clonotype was seen more than once but under ten times. V is TRBV6-2 or TRBV6-3 and J is TRBJ1-5; no reliable D call. The CDR3 has 14 residues. The germline gives CDR1 MNHEY, CDR2 SVGEGT. V was shortened by 5 bases and J by 7 bases, with 15 bases between the two germline ends. The CDR3 DNA sequence: TGTGCCAGCAGTACTGACGTACCGCTACAGCCCCAGCATTTT. Its protein is CASSTDVPLQPQHF.

The V call is TRBV7-2, the J call TRBJ2-4, with D possibly matching TRBD2 (5 bases). Trimming pared 5 bases from V and 0 bases from J, leaving 11 bases between. Per the germline V gene, CDR1 is SGHTA and CDR2 is FQGNSA. The CDR3 is made up of 15 amino acids. In DNA form, the CDR3 reads TGTGCCAGCAGCACTAGATTACTAGCCAAAAACATTCAGTACTTC. Encoded protein: CASSTRLLAKNIQYF.

A few counts support this clonotype. The chain employs TRBV3-1 and TRBJ2-5; the D is unclear. Trimming stripped 4 bases from V and 1 base from J, with 7 bases between. Germline CDR1 and CDR2: LGHDT and YNNKEL (reference sequence). This CDR3 region has 13 residues. The CDR3 spells CASSPLGQETQYF. For the CDR3, the DNA is TGTGCCAGCAGCCCCCTGGGCCAAGAGACCCAGTACTTC.